This entry features one T cell receptor beta chain sequence. Antigen unknown. Pooling of second doses given at about 4 or about 12 weeks was done. The data stem from a study of T cell responses to AZD1222 COVID-19 vaccine. This CDR3 has 13 amino acids. Germline V gene sequence: CDR1 SGHNT, CDR2 YYREEE (reference sequence). V was clipped by 3 bases and J by 7 bases, with 13 bases between them. Profiled with immunoSEQ multiplex PCR; TCRdb holds only in-frame clones, not every one. The sample records under 200,000 clones, about 92% being singletons. Study-wide results and caveats: Nearly half of spike-specific TCRs reportedly target unmutated variant regions. Distributed over spike, vaccine-associated CD4 TCRs predominated at 160-218 and 743-854.

Sequencing was performed on peripheral blood, taken 28 days after the second AZD1222 dose. The chain is built from TRBV5-4 and TRBJ1-1, with D possibly TRBD1 on 6 matching bases. The sequence derives from an adult who received the AZD1222 COVID-19 vaccine. The DNA of the CDR3 is TGTGCCAGCAGCTCCCAACAGGGCCTTGAAGCTTTCTTT. Its protein product is CASSSQQGLEAFF. The full variable domain, in which reference TRBV5-4 and TRBJ1-1 provide the parts outside the CDR3, is ETGVTQSPTHLIKTRGQQVTLRCSSQSGHNTVSWYQQALGQGPQFIFQYYREEENGRGNFPPRFSGLQFPNYSSELNVNALELDDSALYLCASSSQQGLEAFFGQGTRLTVV.